Following are 7 T cell receptor beta chains from one sample sequenced in a study of blood T cell repertoires in COVID-19. This table comes from immunoSEQ multiplex PCR, and its TCRdb copy is limited to in-frame clones, with some not included. The sample carries 250,000 to 350,000 clones, about 91% recorded once. Sequenced input: peripheral blood. The receptors were sampled from a woman aged 25 to 39 who had recovered from COVID-19.

This clone showed up many times. This chain connects TRBV13 to TRBJ1-1; no firm D call. The CDR3 has 15 residues. Trimming stripped 0 bases from V and 5 bases from J, with 13 bases between. In germline, CDR1 is PRHDT, CDR2 FYEKMQ (reference sequence). The CDR3, as DNA: TGTGCCAGCAGCTTAGGCCTACCAGGTATAACTGAAGCTTTCTTT. This sequence encodes CASSLGLPGITEAFF.

The chain links TRBV28 to TRBJ1-5, with D perhaps matching TRBD1 (5 bases). The CDR3 totals 16 residues. Germline assignment: CDR1 MDHEN and CDR2 SYDVKM. Trimming removed 2 bases at V and 7 bases at J, with 18 bases between. The CDR3 here is CASSLGAAPHLQPQHF. CDR3 coding DNA: TGTGCCAGCAGTTTAGGGGCAGCTCCTCATCTCCAGCCCCAGCATTTT. Filled out from reference TRBV28 and TRBJ1-5, the complete variable domain reads DVKVTQSSRYLVKRTGEKVFLECVQDMDHENMFWYRQDPGLGLRLIYFSYDVKMKEKGDIPEGYSVSREKKERFSLILESASTNQTSMYLCASSLGAAPHLQPQHFGDGTRLSIL.

This chain connects TRBV5-1 to TRBJ1-5; 7 bases are shared with TRBD1. The CDR3 extends over 14 amino acids. Germline V gene lookup returns CDR1 SGHRS and CDR2 YFSETQ. V lost 0 bases, J lost 7 bases, and 4 bases stayed unmatched. The chain's CDR3 is CASSLATGLQPQHF. The CDR3 bases are TGCGCCAGCAGCTTGGCGACAGGGTTACAGCCCCAGCATTTT.

The chain carries TRBV28 and TRBJ1-5, with D perhaps matching TRBD1 (6 bases). CDR1 is MDHEN, CDR2 SYDVKM, per germline. CDR3 length equals 15 residues. Trimming pared 4 bases from V and 4 bases from J, leaving 14 bases between. CDR3 sequence (DNA): TGTGCCAGCAGTTCCCCGACAGGCGGTAATCAGCCCCAGCATTTT. Translation gives CASSSPTGGNQPQHF.

The count of this clone is one. This chain joins TRBV6-5 and TRBJ2-5, with D perhaps matching TRBD2 (6 bases). The CDR3 loop spans 14 amino acids. V lost 6 bases, J lost 5 bases, and 16 bases lay in between. Germline CDR1 is MNHEY and CDR2 is SVGAGI. The CDR3 here is CASSTVGGVETQYF. The DNA of the CDR3 is TGTGCCAGCAGCACGGTGGGCGGGGTGGAGACCCAGTACTTC.

The V call is TRBV5-5, the J call TRBJ2-1; D is ambiguous. The V end lost 0 bases, the J end lost 5 bases, and 12 bases lay between the germline ends. Germline CDR1 reads SGHKS; CDR2 reads YYEKEE (reference sequence). CDR3 length equals 15 residues. The CDR3 protein is CASSLDSVMNNEQFF. The CDR3 DNA sequence: TGTGCCAGCAGCTTGGATTCGGTTATGAACAATGAGCAGTTCTTC. Looking up the rest from reference TRBV5-5 and TRBJ2-1 gives the full variable domain: DAGVTQSPTHLIKTRGQQVTLRCSPISGHKSVSWYQQVLGQGPQFIFQYYEKEERGRGNFPDRFSARQFPNYSSELNVNALLLGDSALYLCASSLDSVMNNEQFFGPGTRLTVL.

The CDR3 here is CATSSRSYNEQFF. The DNA for the CDR3 is TGTGCCACCAGCAGTAGAAGTTACAATGAGCAGTTCTTC. The rearrangement joins TRBV15 to TRBJ2-1; D is uncertain. Germline CDR1 is LNHNV and CDR2 is YYDKDF (reference sequence). The CDR3 sequence is 13 residues long. Deletions cut 3 bases from V and 4 bases from J, with 7 bases between.